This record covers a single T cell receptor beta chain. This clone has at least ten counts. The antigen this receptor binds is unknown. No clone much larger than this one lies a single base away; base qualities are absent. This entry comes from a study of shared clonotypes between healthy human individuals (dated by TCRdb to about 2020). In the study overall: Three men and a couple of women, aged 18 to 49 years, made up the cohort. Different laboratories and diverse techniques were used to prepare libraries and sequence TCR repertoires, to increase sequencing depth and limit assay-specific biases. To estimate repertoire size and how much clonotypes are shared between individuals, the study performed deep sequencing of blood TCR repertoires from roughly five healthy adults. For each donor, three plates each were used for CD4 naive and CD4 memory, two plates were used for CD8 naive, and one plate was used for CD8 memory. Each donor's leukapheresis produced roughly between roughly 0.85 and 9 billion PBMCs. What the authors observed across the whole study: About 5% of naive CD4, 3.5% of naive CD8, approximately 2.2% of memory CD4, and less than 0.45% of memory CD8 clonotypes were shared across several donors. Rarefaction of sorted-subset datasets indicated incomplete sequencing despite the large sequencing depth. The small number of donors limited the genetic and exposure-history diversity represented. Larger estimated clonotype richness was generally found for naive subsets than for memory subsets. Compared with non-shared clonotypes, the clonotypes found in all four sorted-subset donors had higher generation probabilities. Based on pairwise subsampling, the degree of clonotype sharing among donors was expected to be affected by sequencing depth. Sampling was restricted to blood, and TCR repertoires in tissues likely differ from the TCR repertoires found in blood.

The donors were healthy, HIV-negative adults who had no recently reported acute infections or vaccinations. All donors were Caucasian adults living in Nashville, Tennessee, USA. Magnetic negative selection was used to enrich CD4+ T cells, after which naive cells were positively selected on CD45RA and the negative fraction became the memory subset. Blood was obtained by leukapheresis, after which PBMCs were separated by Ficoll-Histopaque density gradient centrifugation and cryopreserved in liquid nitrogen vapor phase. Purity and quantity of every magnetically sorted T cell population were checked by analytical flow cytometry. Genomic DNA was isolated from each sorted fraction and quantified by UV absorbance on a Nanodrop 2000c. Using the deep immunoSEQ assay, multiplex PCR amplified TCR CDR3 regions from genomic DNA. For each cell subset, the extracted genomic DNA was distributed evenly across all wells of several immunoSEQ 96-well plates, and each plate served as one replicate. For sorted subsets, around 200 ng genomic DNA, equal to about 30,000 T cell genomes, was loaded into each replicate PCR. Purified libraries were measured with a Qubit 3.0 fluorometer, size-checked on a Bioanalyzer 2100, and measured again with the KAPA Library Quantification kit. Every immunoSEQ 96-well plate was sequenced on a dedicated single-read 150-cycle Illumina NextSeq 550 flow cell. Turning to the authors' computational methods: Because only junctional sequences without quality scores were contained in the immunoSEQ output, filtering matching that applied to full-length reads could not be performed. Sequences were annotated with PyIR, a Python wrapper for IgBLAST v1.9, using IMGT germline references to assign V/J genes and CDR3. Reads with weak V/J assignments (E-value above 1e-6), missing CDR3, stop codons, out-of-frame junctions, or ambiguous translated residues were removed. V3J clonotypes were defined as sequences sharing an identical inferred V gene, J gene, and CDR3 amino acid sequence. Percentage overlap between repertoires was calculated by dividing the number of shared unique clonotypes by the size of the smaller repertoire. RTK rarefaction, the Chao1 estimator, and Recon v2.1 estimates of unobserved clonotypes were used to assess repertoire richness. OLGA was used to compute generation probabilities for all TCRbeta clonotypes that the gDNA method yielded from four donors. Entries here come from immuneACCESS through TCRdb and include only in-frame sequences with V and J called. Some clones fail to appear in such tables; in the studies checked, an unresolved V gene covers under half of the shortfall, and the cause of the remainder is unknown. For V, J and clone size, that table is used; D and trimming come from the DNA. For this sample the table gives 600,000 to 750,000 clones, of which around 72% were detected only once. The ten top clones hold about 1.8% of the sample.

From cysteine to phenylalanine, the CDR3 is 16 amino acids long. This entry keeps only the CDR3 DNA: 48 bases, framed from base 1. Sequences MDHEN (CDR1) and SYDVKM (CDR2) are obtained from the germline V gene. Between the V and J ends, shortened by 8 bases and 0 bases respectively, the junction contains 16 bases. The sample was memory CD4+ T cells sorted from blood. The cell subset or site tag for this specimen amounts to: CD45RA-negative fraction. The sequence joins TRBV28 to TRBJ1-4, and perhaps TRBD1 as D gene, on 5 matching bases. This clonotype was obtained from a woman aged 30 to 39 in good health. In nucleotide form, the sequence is TGTGCCAGCGGCACTCAGGGAGCTGCAACTAATGAAAAACTGTTTTTT. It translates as CASGTQGAATNEKLFF.